What follows is one T cell receptor beta chain and its context. What it binds is not known. Viral peptide pool expansion of antigen-specific CD4+ T cells preceded sequencing in the ViraFEST assay. Culturing for 9 to 10 days preceded CD4+ T cell isolation. The vaccine given was either BNT162b2 or mRNA-1273, in two doses. This sample stems from a study of vaccination effects on CD4 cells after COVID-19. Study information: Researchers obtained post-vaccine samples at a median of 72 days past the second dose.

Germline V CDR1 and CDR2: SGHDT, YYEEEE. There are 15 residues in the CDR3. Between the trimmed V and J ends, which lost 3 bases and 5 bases, there was a span of 18 bases. Here immunoSEQ multiplex PCR was the method, and the copy in TCRdb shows in-frame clones only, minus some. The data contain tens of thousands of clones, approximately 71% of them singletons. The sequenced sample was CD4+ T cells from PBMCs cultured with HCoV-NL63 spike peptides, obtained after COVID-19 vaccination. The TCR originated in a human donor who received a COVID-19 vaccine. The J gene is TRBJ2-7, the V gene TRBV5-6; D may be TRBD2 (5 bases). CDR3 sequence reads: CASSSAGFSRNEQYF. DNA of the CDR3: TGTGCCAGCAGCTCCGCGGGTTTTTCAAGAAACGAGCAGTACTTC.